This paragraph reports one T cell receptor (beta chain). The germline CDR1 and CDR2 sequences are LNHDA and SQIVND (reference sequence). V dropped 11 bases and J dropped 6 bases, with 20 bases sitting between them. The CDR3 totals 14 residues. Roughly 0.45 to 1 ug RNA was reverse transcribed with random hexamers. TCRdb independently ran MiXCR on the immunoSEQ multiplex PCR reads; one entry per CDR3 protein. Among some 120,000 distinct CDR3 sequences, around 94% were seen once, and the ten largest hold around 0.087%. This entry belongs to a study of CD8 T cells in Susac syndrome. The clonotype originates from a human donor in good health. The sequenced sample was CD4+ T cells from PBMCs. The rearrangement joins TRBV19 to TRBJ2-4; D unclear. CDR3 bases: TGTGCCTCCTGCTCAACTCACGGGTTAAACATTCAGTACTTC. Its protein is CASCSTHGLNIQYF.